Presented here are 18 T cell receptor beta chains from one specimen sequenced in a study of blood T cell repertoires in COVID-19. Sequenced by immunoSEQ multiplex PCR; TCRdb stores in-frame clones only, minus some. The sample includes about 270,000 clones, over 75% of them seen just once. The sequenced sample was PBMCs or T cells enriched from blood (not recorded which). The receptors here all came from a young woman who had recovered from COVID-19.

The genes are TRBV3-1 (or the pseudogene TRBV3-2) and TRBJ2-7; TRBD1 matches at 7 bases. This CDR3 is built from 13 residues. Germline lookup yields CDR1 LGHDT and CDR2 YNNKEL (reference sequence). V was pared by 2 bases and J by 5 bases, with 3 bases of the junction left unmatched. CDR3 protein: CASSQQGVDEQYF. The DNA for the CDR3 is TGTGCCAGCAGCCAACAGGGGGTGGACGAGCAGTACTTC.

This rearrangement joins TRBV7-8 to TRBJ2-3, with no clear D. Germline CDR1 is SGHVS and CDR2 is FQNEAQ. The length of the CDR3 is 14 residues. V lost 4 bases and J 5 bases, leaving 13 bases between the germline ends. The CDR3 DNA follows: TGTGCCAGCAGCTCAAAGATCTCGAGAGATACGCAGTATTTT. It is translated as CASSSKISRDTQYF.

The chain couples TRBV7-8 to TRBJ1-5, with TRBD1 as a possible D gene (6 bases). The CDR3 is made up of 16 amino acids. Trimming cost V 5 bases and J 4 bases, with 18 bases left between them. Germline assignment: CDR1 SGHVS and CDR2 FQNEAQ. The CDR3 protein is CASSPYTGTLNQPQHF. In DNA form, the CDR3 reads TGTGCCAGCAGCCCTTACACCGGGACATTGAATCAGCCCCAGCATTTT.

This clone appeared once. The chain employs TRBV3-1 (or the pseudogene TRBV3-2) and TRBJ2-6; 9 bases match TRBD1. CDR3 length: 17 residues. From germline, CDR1 is LGHDT and CDR2 YNNKEL (reference sequence). J was trimmed by 1 base and V by 4 bases; bases with no gene match: 5. The CDR3: CASSRGTGLSGANVLTF. CDR3 bases: TGTGCCAGCAGCCGAGGGACAGGGCTTTCTGGGGCCAACGTCCTGACTTTC.

The chain joins TRBV6-4 to TRBJ2-1; TRBD2 matches at 8 bases. Per germline, CDR1 MRHNA and CDR2 SNTAGT. CDR3 size: 16 residues. The J segment lost 0 bases and the V segment lost 5 bases, leaving 6 bases of the junction unmatched. The CDR3 is CASSLSGVSSYNEQFF. The CDR3 coding sequence is TGTGCCAGCAGTCTTAGCGGGGTGAGCTCCTACAATGAGCAGTTCTTC.

V and J are TRBV14 and TRBJ1-4, with D maybe TRBD1 (5 bases). Germline V gives CDR1 SGHDN, CDR2 FVKESK. Trimming took 3 bases from V and 8 from J, leaving 13 bases between them. CDR3 length equals 14 residues. For the CDR3, the DNA is TGTGCCAGCAGCCATTGGGACTTTAGGGAAAAACTGTTTTTT. Protein sequence: CASSHWDFREKLFF.

This chain links TRBV7-2 with TRBJ2-7; 10 bases line up with TRBD2. CDR3 length: 15 amino acids. The ends lost 1 base at V and 3 bases at J; junction bases unmatched: 3. CDR1 and CDR2 (germline): SGHTA, FQGNSA. The CDR3 DNA follows: TGTGCCAGCAGCTTAGACAGCGGGGGGGTCTACGAGCAGTACTTC. This gives the protein CASSLDSGGVYEQYF.

The rearrangement uses TRBV4-2 and TRBJ1-1; maybe TRBD1 (5 bases). With 0 bases removed from V and 1 base from J, the gap between germline ends came to 18 bases. Germline V gene data show CDR1 as LGHNA and CDR2 as YNFKEQ. The length of the CDR3 is 18 residues. The CDR3 reads CASSQDPTVPTRNTEAFF. The DNA for the CDR3 is TGTGCCAGCAGCCAAGATCCGACAGTACCTACAAGGAACACTGAAGCTTTCTTT.

Comment on this clone: Compared with germline, one end of the junction differs, possibly owing to a read error. This chain joins TRBV7-7 and TRBJ1-6; D gene uncertain. Per the germline V gene, CDR1 is SSHAT and CDR2 is FNYEAQ (reference sequence). This CDR3 is 13 amino acids long. CDR3: CASSLYPNSPLHF. Written as DNA, the CDR3 is TGTGCTAGCAGCTTATATCCCAATTCACCCCTCCACTTT.

The chain couples TRBV5-1 to TRBJ1-2, with 7 bases lining up with TRBD1. CDR1 is SGHRS, CDR2 YFSETQ, per germline. The CDR3 has 14 residues. J lost 0 bases, V lost 4 bases, and 3 bases had no gene match. CDR3 sequence (DNA): TGCGCCAGCAGCCGGGACAGCACTAACTATGGCTACACCTTC. This sequence encodes CASSRDSTNYGYTF.

The rearrangement uses TRBV18 and TRBJ1-1, with D hard to call. In germline, CDR1 is KGHSH, CDR2 LQKENI. Trimming took 7 bases from V and 4 from J, leaving 4 bases between them. The CDR3 extends over 10 amino acids. This chain's CDR3 is CASWATEAFF. CDR3 nucleotide sequence: TGTGCCAGCTGGGCCACTGAAGCTTTCTTT.

This rearrangement joins TRBV5-5 to TRBJ1-1; D uncertain. Germline V CDR1 and CDR2: SGHKS, YYEKEE (reference sequence). V lost 0 bases, J lost 4 bases, and 16 bases lay in between. The CDR3 consists of 16 residues. CDR3 loop: CASSLGQGGRSTEAFF. In DNA form, the CDR3 reads TGTGCCAGCAGCTTGGGGCAAGGCGGGAGGTCCACTGAAGCTTTCTTT.

The chain employs TRBV3-1 (or the pseudogene TRBV3-2) and TRBJ2-5; 10 bases map to TRBD2. Unmatched junction bases numbered 1, after V lost 8 bases and J lost 1 base. Germline lookup yields CDR1 LGHDT and CDR2 YNNKEL (reference sequence). The CDR3 length is 13 residues. The CDR3 loop is CASGLAAQETQYF. The CDR3 region has the DNA TGTGCCAGCGGACTAGCGGCCCAAGAGACCCAGTACTTC.

This clone was seen more than once but under ten times. The gene calls are TRBV9 and TRBJ1-6, with a tentative D call TRBD1 (6 bases). Trimming removed 4 bases from V and 5 bases from J, with 13 bases in between. CDR1 and CDR2 (germline): SGDLS, YYNGEE. The CDR3 runs 15 residues. Here the CDR3 DNA reads TGTGCCAGCAGCATTACAGGGAAGGATAATTCACCCCTCCACTTT. Protein: CASSITGKDNSPLHF.

In DNA, the CDR3 is TGTGCCAGCGCTTTACGGGGGGTAAACGCTTCACCCCTCCACTTT. Its translation is CASALRGVNASPLHF. The rearrangement uses TRBV7-8 and TRBJ1-6; D possibly corresponds to TRBD1 (5 bases). This CDR3 comprises 15 residues. The germline V and J ends were trimmed by 8 bases and 9 bases, with 20 bases remaining between them. CDR1 and CDR2 from the germline V gene are SGHVS and FQNEAQ.

The V and J genes are TRBV2 and TRBJ1-2; D gene ambiguous. Trimming shortened V by 0 bases and J by 8 bases, and 10 bases separated the two germline ends. The germline CDR1 and CDR2 sequences are SNHLY and FYNNEI. This CDR3 region has 13 residues. DNA for the CDR3: TGTGCCAGCAGTGAAGCCAGGATTTTAGGCTACACCTTC. Its protein is CASSEARILGYTF.

The chain is built from TRBV2 and TRBJ1-2; D is uncertain. Germline V gene data show CDR1 as SNHLY and CDR2 as FYNNEI. The CDR3 runs to 13 residues. V was cut by 7 bases and J by 4 bases, with 13 bases left in between. CDR3 nucleotides: TGTGCCAGCAACCGGGAGAGCGGCTATGGCTACACCTTC. Amino acid sequence: CASNRESGYGYTF.

The rearrangement uses TRBV10-3 and TRBJ1-4, with TRBD1 matching 7 bases. V dropped 3 bases and J dropped 3; count of bases not matched to a gene: 1. The CDR3 contains 14 residues. CDR1 and CDR2 from the germline V gene are ENHRY and SYGVKD. CDR3 protein: CAISEGTANEKLFF. Written as DNA, the CDR3 is TGTGCCATCAGTGAAGGGACAGCTAATGAAAAACTGTTTTTT.